Listed below are T cell receptor beta chains from one sample, sequenced in a study of blood T cells in healthy people across ages. One entry per CDR3 protein results from TCRdb running MiXCR on the 5' RACE reads. In the table there are fewer than 900,000 distinct CDR3 sequences, roughly 49% of which are singletons. The sequenced material came from blood. These receptors were obtained from a woman between 55 and 75 years old in good health. Both conserved end residues are part of each CDR3. A D gene is named only where the DNA matches it firmly. Clone size, where shown, is once, few, many, or a class for clones that have expanded.

D	V	J	size	CDR3	DNA
NA	TRBV28	TRBJ2-1	NA	CASSSQGGNPNEQFF	TGTGCCAGCAGTTCCCAAGGGGGAAACCCCAATGAGCAGTTCTTC
NA	TRBV7-2	TRBJ2-3	few	CASSVEGEDTQYF	TGTGCCAGCAGCGTAGAGGGGGAGGATACGCAGTATTTT
TRBD1	TRBV4-3	TRBJ2-7	NA	CASSQDSGGSYEQYF	TGCGCCAGCAGCCAAGATTCAGGGGGCTCCTACGAGCAGTACTTC
NA	TRBV4-3	TRBJ2-1	few	CASTNDRFGGEQFF	TGCGCCAGCACCAACGACAGGTTTGGGGGCGAGCAGTTCTTC
NA	TRBV5-1	TRBJ2-7	NA	CASSLTQGPGEPQYF	TGCGCCAGCAGCTTGACGCAGGGGCCGGGAGAGCCCCAGTACTTC
TRBD1	TRBV24-1	TRBJ2-5	few	CATSDQTGILGETQYF	TGTGCCACCAGTGACCAGACAGGGATCCTAGGAGAGACCCAGTACTTC
NA	TRBV6-2/TRBV6-3	TRBJ1-2	NA	CASMEGQIYGYTF	TGTGCCAGCATGGAAGGGCAGATCTATGGCTACACCTTC
NA	TRBV4-2	TRBJ1-5	few	CASSQDGGQPQHF	TGTGCCAGCAGCCAAGATGGGGGACAGCCCCAGCATTTT
NA	TRBV6-4	TRBJ2-7	once	CASSPTARGLYEQYF	TGTGCCAGCAGCCCGACTGCGCGGGGATTGTACGAGCAGTACTTC
TRBD2	TRBV20-1	TRBJ2-3	few	CSATLLGAGLNTDTQYF	TGCAGTGCTACCCTCTTGGGAGCGGGGCTAAACACAGATACGCAGTATTTT
NA	TRBV7-2	TRBJ1-2	few	CASSLETLRSNTF	TGTGCCAGCAGCTTAGAGACCCTTAGGTCGAACACCTTC
TRBD1	TRBV29-1	TRBJ2-5	NA	CSVERDRGYNEQYF	TGCAGCGTTGAAAGGGACAGGGGTTACAATGAGCAGTACTTC
NA	TRBV18	TRBJ2-7	NA	CASSALTSYEQYF	TGTGCCAGCTCAGCCTTAACTAGCTACGAGCAGTACTTC
NA	TRBV7-3	TRBJ2-4	NA	CASSLEAGIEQYF	TGTGCCAGCAGCTTAGAGGCAGGGATAGAGCAGTACTTC
NA	TRBV13	TRBJ1-2	once	CASSLGTGTYGYTF	TGTGCCAGCAGCTTAGGGACAGGAACCTATGGCTACACCTTC
NA	TRBV7-2	TRBJ2-1	NA	CASLPSGSYNEQFF	TGTGCCAGCCTGCCCTCTGGCTCCTACAATGAGCAGTTCTTC
NA	TRBV28	TRBJ1-2	NA	CATGSLYGYTF	TGTGCCACCGGGAGCCTCTATGGCTACACCTTC
NA	TRBV12-3/TRBV12-4	TRBJ2-7	few	CASSFGGLDEQYF	TGTGCCAGCAGTTTTGGTGGGCTGGACGAGCAGTACTTC
TRBD1	TRBV6-2/TRBV6-3	TRBJ2-1	NA	CASSKRDRAHNEQFF	TGTGCCAGCAGTAAGAGGGACAGGGCTCACAATGAGCAGTTCTTC
NA	TRBV20-1	TRBJ2-7	NA	CSARGSYEQYF	TGCAGTGCTAGAGGGTCCTACGAGCAGTACTTC
NA	TRBV5-1	TRBJ2-3	once	CASSLGDMTDTQYF	TGCGCCAGCAGCTTGGGGGACATGACAGATACGCAGTATTTT
NA	TRBV7-2	TRBJ2-3	few	CASSLGGLSSTDTQYF	TGTGCCAGCAGCTTAGGAGGGCTGTCTAGCACAGATACGCAGTATTTT
NA	TRBV7-9	TRBJ2-5	NA	CASIPFLAGSQETQYF	TGTGCCAGCATCCCTTTTCTCGCAGGTAGCCAAGAGACCCAGTACTTC